Presented here are 19 T cell receptor beta chains from one specimen sequenced in a study of cytotoxic CD8 clonotypes in ibrutinib-treated CLL. Profiling relied on immunoSEQ multiplex PCR, and the TCRdb table lists in-frame clones only, not all of them. The table shows over 200,000 clones, with about four fifths occurring only once. This sample comprised PBMCs, obtained after 12 months of ibrutinib treatment. The receptor source for this set is a human donor with chronic lymphocytic leukemia.

The chain is built from TRBV5-4 and TRBJ1-2; D possibly corresponds to TRBD1 (5 bases). The CDR3 runs to 12 residues. Per the germline V gene, CDR1 is SGHNT and CDR2 is YYREEE (reference sequence). V lost 2 bases and J 12 bases, leaving 14 bases between the germline ends. DNA of the CDR3: TGTGCCAGCAGCTTTTCCCGGGACTCTCACACCTTC. It is translated as CASSFSRDSHTF.

V usage is TRBV2 and J usage is TRBJ1-2; D remains ambiguous. V shed 7 bases and J shed 0 bases, with 12 bases lying between them. This CDR3 is built from 14 residues. Germline CDR1 SNHLY, CDR2 FYNNEI. The CDR3 loop reads CASIPGSTNYGYTF. Here the CDR3 DNA reads TGTGCCAGCATCCCTGGGAGTACTAACTATGGCTACACCTTC.

The gene calls are TRBV7-3 and TRBJ2-4, with D perhaps assigned TRBD1 or TRBD2 (6 bases each). This CDR3 has 15 residues. With 5 bases removed from V and 7 bases from J, the gap between germline ends came to 18 bases. CDR1 is SGHTA and CDR2 is FQGTGA in the germline V gene. CDR3 in amino acids: CASSAGQFGGNIQYF. For the CDR3, the DNA is TGTGCCAGCAGCGCCGGACAGTTTGGGGGGAACATTCAGTACTTC.

This rearrangement joins TRBV30 to TRBJ2-2; TRBD1 might be the D (6 bases). Deletions cut 3 bases from V and 8 bases from J, with 16 bases between. The CDR3 has 14 residues. Germline values: CDR1 GTSNPN, CDR2 SVGIG (reference sequence). CDR3 loop: CAWSPTQGWGELFF. CDR3 bases: TGTGCCTGGAGCCCGACTCAGGGGTGGGGGGAGCTGTTTTTT.

V gene TRBV30 combines with J gene TRBJ2-1; 8 bases align to TRBD2. Unmatched junction bases numbered 13, after V lost 3 bases and J lost 0 bases. Germline V gene data show CDR1 as GTSNPN and CDR2 as SVGIG (reference sequence). The CDR3 length is 18 residues. CDR3 amino acids: CAWRLHGGGPSSYNEQFF. The CDR3 nucleotides read TGTGCCTGGAGACTCCACGGCGGGGGGCCGAGCTCCTACAATGAGCAGTTCTTC.

The J gene is TRBJ1-1, the V gene TRBV7-9, with a tentative D call TRBD1 (5 bases). CDR3 length: 16 residues. The germline CDR1 and CDR2 sequences are SEHNR and FQNEAQ (reference sequence). Trimming stripped 0 bases from V and 1 base from J, with 12 bases between. The CDR3 sequence is CASSLARWQGNTEAFF. DNA of the CDR3: TGTGCCAGCAGCTTAGCGCGCTGGCAGGGGAACACTGAAGCTTTCTTT.

J is TRBJ1-4 and V is TRBV27, with a possible D match to TRBD1 (5 bases). Germline V gene sequence: CDR1 MNHEY, CDR2 SMNVEV (reference sequence). V dropped 5 bases and J dropped 10 bases, with 14 bases sitting between them. This CDR3 contains 13 residues. CDR3 amino acids: CASSVQGAGKLFF. Here the CDR3 DNA reads TGTGCCAGCAGTGTGCAGGGAGCCGGAAAACTGTTTTTT. Variable domain in full (rest from reference TRBV27 and TRBJ1-4): EAQVTQNPRYLITVTGKKLTVTCSQNMNHEYMSWYRQDPGLGLRQIYYSMNVEVTDKGDVPEGYKVSRKEKRNFPLILESPSPNQTSLYFCASSVQGAGKLFFGSGTQLSVL.

V is TRBV27 and J is TRBJ2-1, with 8 bases lining up with TRBD2. The germline CDR1 and CDR2 sequences are MNHEY and SMNVEV (reference sequence). With 6 bases clipped from V and 6 bases from J, the junction kept 4 bases outside the gene matches. The length of the CDR3 is 13 residues. The CDR3 protein is CASRVAGINEQFF. The CDR3 DNA reads as TGTGCCAGCAGGGTAGCGGGGATCAATGAGCAGTTCTTC.

The chain carries TRBV4-1 and TRBJ2-7; 8 bases are a match to TRBD1. CDR3 size: 15 residues. With 0 bases clipped from V and 1 base from J, the junction kept 2 bases outside the gene matches. Germline loops: CDR1 MGHRA, CDR2 YSYEKL. CDR3 sequence: CASSQEDRASYEQYF. The CDR3 coding sequence is TGCGCCAGCAGCCAAGAGGACAGGGCGTCCTACGAGCAGTACTTC.

V gene TRBV6-6 combines with J gene TRBJ2-1; TRBD1 aligns across 8 bases. CDR1 and CDR2 (germline): MNHNY, SVGAGI (reference sequence). Losses at the gene ends were 5 bases for V and 7 bases for J; bases not matched to a gene: 13. The CDR3 has 16 residues. CDR3 residues: CASSPYPPQGANEQFF. The CDR3 nucleotides are TGTGCCAGCAGTCCGTATCCCCCGCAGGGGGCAAATGAGCAGTTCTTC.

V gene TRBV11-2 combines with J gene TRBJ2-7, with D hard to call. This CDR3 spans 13 amino acids. Germline V gene sequence: CDR1 SGHAT, CDR2 FQNNGV. V lost 2 bases and J 2 bases, leaving 7 bases between the germline ends. The CDR3: CASSLINTYEQYF. The CDR3 DNA follows: TGTGCCAGCAGCTTAATCAATACCTACGAGCAGTACTTC.

V is TRBV4-1 and J is TRBJ1-1; D is unclear. The CDR3 is made up of 14 amino acids. Trimming pared 0 bases from V and 6 bases from J, leaving 11 bases between. The germline gives CDR1 MGHRA, CDR2 YSYEKL. CDR3 amino acids: CASSQDGWGAEAFF. The CDR3 nucleotides are TGCGCCAGCAGCCAAGATGGTTGGGGTGCTGAAGCTTTCTTT.

The chain couples TRBV28 to TRBJ1-4; D is perhaps TRBD1 (5 bases). The V gene's germline CDR1 is MDHEN and CDR2 SYDVKM. V lost 2 bases to trimming and J lost 8 bases, with 12 bases between them. This CDR3 contains 14 residues. The CDR3 here is CASSLRGMREKLFF. CDR3 DNA: TGTGCCAGCAGTTTAAGGGGAATGAGGGAAAAACTGTTTTTT.

The rearrangement uses TRBV10-3 and TRBJ2-3, with 8 bases aligning to TRBD2. The CDR3 has 16 amino acids. Germline values: CDR1 ENHRY, CDR2 SYGVKD. Losses at the gene ends were 3 bases for V and 4 bases for J; bases not matched to a gene: 9. The CDR3 region is CAISDFGAGAPDTQYF. The CDR3 DNA sequence: TGTGCCATCAGTGATTTTGGAGCGGGAGCCCCAGATACGCAGTATTTT.

This clone was recorded a few times. The rearrangement joins TRBV9 to TRBJ2-2; 7 nucleotides align to TRBD2. The CDR3 covers 15 residues. Looked up from germline, CDR1 is SGDLS and CDR2 is YYNGEE. V shed 4 bases and J 1 base; nucleotides not matched to a gene: 4. CDR3 sequence (DNA): TGTGCCAGCAGCATAACTAGCGAGAACACCGGGGAGCTGTTTTTT. This codes for CASSITSENTGELFF.

The V call is TRBV7-9, the J call TRBJ2-3, with D unclear. Trimming stripped 5 bases from V and 1 base from J, with 16 bases between. Germline CDR1 and CDR2: SEHNR and FQNEAQ (reference sequence). The CDR3 length is 16 residues. The CDR3 loop is CASSLMSMAGTDTQYF. CDR3 in DNA: TGTGCCAGCAGCCTCATGTCGATGGCAGGCACAGATACGCAGTATTTT.

The V and J genes are TRBV5-1 and TRBJ2-1; 7 nucleotides align to TRBD1. The CDR3 covers 15 residues. V shed 0 bases and J 0 bases; nucleotides not matched to a gene: 0. Germline-derived CDR1 and CDR2 are SGHRS and YFSETQ. CDR3: CASSLGQGSYNEQFF. CDR3 in DNA: TGCGCCAGCAGCTTGGGACAGGGCTCCTACAATGAGCAGTTCTTC. Supplemented by reference TRBV5-1 and TRBJ2-1, the full variable domain reads KAGVTQTPRYLIKTRGQQVTLSCSPISGHRSVSWYQQTPGQGLQFLFEYFSETQRNKGNFPGRFSGRQFSNSRSEMNVSTLELGDSALYLCASSLGQGSYNEQFFGPGTRLTVL.

The sample holds a few counts of this clone. The V call is TRBV6-6, the J call TRBJ2-7, with a possible D match to TRBD2 (5 bases). The CDR3 has 12 residues. CDR1 is MNHNY and CDR2 is SVGAGI in the germline V gene (reference sequence). V lost 6 bases and J lost 9, with 15 bases in between. CDR3 protein: CASSLYEGMQYF. As DNA, the CDR3 is TGTGCCAGCAGCCTCTACGAGGGAATGCAGTACTTC.

This sequence joins TRBV6-1 and TRBJ2-7; D unresolved. The germline V gene has CDR1 MNHNS and CDR2 SASEGT. The CDR3 runs to 16 residues. Between the trimmed V and J ends, which lost 2 bases and 4 bases, there was a span of 18 bases. The CDR3 is CASSENHGLRAYEQYF. DNA for the CDR3: TGTGCCAGCAGTGAAAACCACGGGTTACGCGCGTACGAGCAGTACTTC.